This TCR beta chain was found in a study of T cell responses to AZD1222 COVID-19 vaccine. Whole-study findings and limits: Nearly half of spike-specific TCRs reportedly go after variant regions that carry no mutations.

Germline V gene data show CDR1 as SGHAT and CDR2 as FQNNGV. The CDR3 runs to 16 residues. With V trimmed by 3 bases and J by 0 bases, 4 bases remained unmatched. Repertoires were generated with immunoSEQ multiplex PCR, while TCRdb's copy carries only in-frame clones and drops some. This sample yields around 160,000 clones, of which roughly nine tenths are seen a single time; more than 1.3% belongs to the top ten. This clone has just one count. Its antigen remains unidentified. The receptor's source is an adult in good health. The sample in question was peripheral blood, obtained on day 0 of AZD1222 vaccination. This sequence joins TRBV11-2 and TRBJ2-3, with 9 bases that match TRBD2. The CDR3: CASSLGGTSSTDTQYF. The CDR3 DNA sequence: TGTGCCAGCAGCTTGGGGGGGACTAGCAGCACAGATACGCAGTATTTT.